The rows below give T cell receptor beta chains drawn from one sample of a study of CD8 T cells in ankylosing spondylitis. TCRdb used MiXCR to reprocess the 5' RACE reads, holding one entry per CDR3 protein. This sample has 650,000 to 800,000 distinct CDR3 sequences, with 15% to 20% found just once. The sequenced sample consisted of blood, either unsorted or a sorted T cell fraction (not recorded which). The receptor source for this set is a male donor with ankylosing spondylitis. CDR3s include the opening cysteine and the closing phenylalanine or tryptophan. The D gene is left open where the match is weak. Clone sizes are given selectively: once, few, many, or a class where the clone is expanded.

few,TRBV30,TRBJ1-2,TRBD1,TGTGCCTGGTCCGGACAGGGGGCCGGAGGTAACTATGGCTACACCTTC,CAWSGQGAGGNYGYTF
few,TRBV7-2,TRBJ2-7,-,TGTGCCAGCAGCGACCGGAACTCCTACGAGCAGTACTTC,CASSDRNSYEQYF
-,TRBV29-1,TRBJ1-4,TRBD1,TGCAGCGTTGTGGGACAGGGGGATATGGATGAAAAACTGTTTTTT,CSVVGQGDMDEKLFF
many,TRBV20-1,TRBJ2-7,-,TGCAGTGCTAGAGACCCCTACGAGCAGTACTTC,CSARDPYEQYF
few,TRBV7-8,TRBJ2-1,TRBD2,TGTGCCAGCAGCCGATTCCTAGCGGGAGAGAATAATGAGCAGTTCTTC,CASSRFLAGENNEQFF
-,TRBV20-1,TRBJ2-7,TRBD2,TGCAGTGCCGTCAGCGGGGGGGTGTCCTACGAGCAGTACTTC,CSAVSGGVSYEQYF
few,TRBV29-1,TRBJ2-2,TRBD1,TGCAGCGTGGGACAGGGATTCACCGGGGAGCTGTTTTTT,CSVGQGFTGELFF
few,TRBV11-2,TRBJ2-7,-,TGTGCCAGCAGCTTAGGCGTCCCGGGCCAGCGCTCCTACGAGCAGTACTTC,CASSLGVPGQRSYEQYF
-,TRBV5-1,TRBJ1-1,-,TGCGCCAGCAGCTCGCACGGAGGAGAGACAACTGAAGCTTTCTTT,CASSSHGGETTEAFF
-,TRBV27,TRBJ2-3,TRBD2,TGTGCCAGCAGTTTATTGGGACTAGCGGGACATTTTAGCACAGATACGCAGTATTTT,CASSLLGLAGHFSTDTQYF
-,TRBV12-3/TRBV12-4,TRBJ2-5,TRBD1,TGTGCCAGCAGTGTAACAGGGGGCCGGGACCAAGAGACCCAGTACTTC,CASSVTGGRDQETQYF
-,TRBV7-9,TRBJ1-1,TRBD1,TGTGCCAGCAGCGACAGGGACGGGAACACTGAAGCTTTCTTT,CASSDRDGNTEAFF
once,TRBV6-2/TRBV6-3,TRBJ2-7,TRBD1,TGTGCCAGCACTAAACAGGGGGCCTCCTACGAGCAGTACTTC,CASTKQGASYEQYF
-,TRBV2,TRBJ2-7,-,TGTGCCAGCAGTCCCTGGGATGGCGAGCAGTACTTC,CASSPWDGEQYF
-,TRBV12-3/TRBV12-4,TRBJ2-3,-,TGTGCCACCCAGACGGGACTCTCGCCAGATACGCAGTATTTT,CATQTGLSPDTQYF
-,TRBV5-6,TRBJ2-1,TRBD2,TGTGCCAGCAGCTTGGGACTAGCGGAAGACAATGAGCAGTTCTTC,CASSLGLAEDNEQFF
-,TRBV4-1,TRBJ1-5,-,TGCGCCAGCAGCCAAGGTACCCTTGAGCCCCAGCATTTT,CASSQGTLEPQHF
-,TRBV4-1,TRBJ2-4,-,TGCGCCAGCAGCCAAGAGTTGGACACGCGAAACATTCAGTACTTC,CASSQELDTRNIQYF
-,TRBV20-1,TRBJ2-1,-,TGCAGTGCCCTATTCTACAATGAGCAGTTCTTC,CSALFYNEQFF
many,TRBV12-3/TRBV12-4,TRBJ2-2,TRBD1,TGTGCCAGCAGGGTTGGACAGGCGAACACCGGGGAGCTGTTTTTT,CASRVGQANTGELFF
-,TRBV11-2,TRBJ1-1,TRBD1,TGTGCCAGCAGCTTATGGGACAGGGAATCGACTGAAGCTTTCTTT,CASSLWDRESTEAFF
-,TRBV7-9,TRBJ2-7,-,TGTGCCAGCAGCCCGGCAGCGGATATTTCGTACGAGCAGTACTTC,CASSPAADISYEQYF
few,TRBV5-1,TRBJ2-3,-,TGCGCCAGCAGCATACAACCAACTAGCACAGATACGCAGTATTTT,CASSIQPTSTDTQYF
many,TRBV5-1,TRBJ2-3,-,TGCGCCAGCAGCTTCCGGGGAGGCACAGATACGCAGTATTTT,CASSFRGGTDTQYF
-,TRBV5-5,TRBJ2-7,-,TGTGCCAGCAGCTTGCCCGCACCCTACGAGCAGTACTTC,CASSLPAPYEQYF
-,TRBV5-1,TRBJ2-2,-,TGCGCCAGCAGCTTCTTAGGACTGACCGGGGAGCTGTTTTTT,CASSFLGLTGELFF
few,TRBV10-3,TRBJ2-5,-,TGTGCCATCAGTGCTGACTGGGCTGAGACCCAGTACTTC,CAISADWAETQYF
-,TRBV20-1,TRBJ1-4,-,TGCAGTGCTAGGAGGGGATTGGATGCAACTAATGAAAAACTGTTTTTT,CSARRGLDATNEKLFF
-,TRBV7-2,TRBJ2-2,-,TGTGCCAGCAGCTTAGCTGGGCATTCAACCGGGGAGCTGTTTTTT,CASSLAGHSTGELFF
-,TRBV5-1,TRBJ1-4,-,TGCGCCAGCAGCTTGGGACAGGACTACGAAAAACTGTTTTTT,CASSLGQDYEKLFF
-,TRBV6-2/TRBV6-3,TRBJ2-1,TRBD2,TGTGCCAGCAGCTTACGAGCGGGGAACTCCTACAATGAGCAGTTCTTC,CASSLRAGNSYNEQFF
few,TRBV27,TRBJ2-3,TRBD1,TGTGCCAGGGAGACAGGGGTCGGCACAGATACGCAGTATTTT,CARETGVGTDTQYF
few,TRBV6-2/TRBV6-3,TRBJ2-1,-,TGTGCCAGCAGGTTTAGGGAGAACTACAATGAGCAGTTCTTC,CASRFRENYNEQFF
-,TRBV20-1,TRBJ1-1,TRBD1,TGCAGTGCTAGAGATACTCGACGGACAGGGCTGAACACTGAAGCTTTCTTT,CSARDTRRTGLNTEAFF
-,TRBV4-1,TRBJ1-4,-,TGCGCCAGCAGCCAAGGACTGGGAGAAAAACTGTTTTTT,CASSQGLGEKLFF
-,TRBV12-3/TRBV12-4,TRBJ2-7,TRBD1,TGTGCCAGCAGCTGGGACAGGGAGAGCGAGCAGTACTTC,CASSWDRESEQYF
-,TRBV20-1,TRBJ2-7,-,TGCAGCGTCACAGGGGACTCAACCTACGAGCAGTACTTC,CSVTGDSTYEQYF
-,TRBV5-1,TRBJ1-1,-,TGCGCCAGCAGCTCCTCGGGACGTCCCAAGGCGGGCACTGAAGCTTTCTTT,CASSSSGRPKAGTEAFF
-,TRBV20-1,TRBJ1-2,-,TGCAGTGCATCGGACAGAGAGCATGGCTACACCTTC,CSASDREHGYTF
-,TRBV7-3,TRBJ1-2,-,TGTGCCAGCAGCCCGGGACCTACGCGGGCAAACTATGGCTACACCTTC,CASSPGPTRANYGYTF
many,TRBV27,TRBJ1-3,-,TGTGCCAGCCGCCGCGTTCCTGGAAACACCATATATTTT,CASRRVPGNTIYF